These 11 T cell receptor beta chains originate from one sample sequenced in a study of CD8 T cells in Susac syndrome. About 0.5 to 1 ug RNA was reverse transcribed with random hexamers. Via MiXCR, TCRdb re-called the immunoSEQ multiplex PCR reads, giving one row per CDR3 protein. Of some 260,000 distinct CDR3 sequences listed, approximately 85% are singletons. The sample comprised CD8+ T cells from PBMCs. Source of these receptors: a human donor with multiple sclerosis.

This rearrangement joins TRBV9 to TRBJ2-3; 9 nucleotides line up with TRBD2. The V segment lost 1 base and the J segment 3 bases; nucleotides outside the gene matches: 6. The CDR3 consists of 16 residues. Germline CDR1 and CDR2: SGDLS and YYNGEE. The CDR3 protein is CASSVFGAGGTDTQYF. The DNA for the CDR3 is TGTGCCAGCAGCGTATTCGGTGCGGGAGGGACAGATACGCAGTATTTT.

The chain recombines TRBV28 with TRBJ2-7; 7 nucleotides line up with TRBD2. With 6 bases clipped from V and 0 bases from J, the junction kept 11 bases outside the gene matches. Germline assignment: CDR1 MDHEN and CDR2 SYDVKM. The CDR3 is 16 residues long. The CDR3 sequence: CASRGPGLAASYEQYF. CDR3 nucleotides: TGTGCCAGCAGGGGGCCGGGGCTAGCGGCCTCCTACGAGCAGTACTTC.

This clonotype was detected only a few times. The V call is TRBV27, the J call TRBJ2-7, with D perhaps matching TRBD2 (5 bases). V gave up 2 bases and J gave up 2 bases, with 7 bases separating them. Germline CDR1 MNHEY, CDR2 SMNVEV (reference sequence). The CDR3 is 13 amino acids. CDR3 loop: CASSLRTPYEQYF. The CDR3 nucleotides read TGTGCCAGCAGTTTACGGACTCCCTACGAGCAGTACTTC.

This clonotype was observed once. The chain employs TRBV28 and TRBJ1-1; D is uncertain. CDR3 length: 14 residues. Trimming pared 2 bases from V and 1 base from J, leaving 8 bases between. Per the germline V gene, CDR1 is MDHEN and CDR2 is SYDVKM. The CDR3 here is CASSLRIPNTEAFF. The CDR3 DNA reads TGTGCCAGCAGTTTACGGATCCCGAACACTGAAGCTTTCTTT.

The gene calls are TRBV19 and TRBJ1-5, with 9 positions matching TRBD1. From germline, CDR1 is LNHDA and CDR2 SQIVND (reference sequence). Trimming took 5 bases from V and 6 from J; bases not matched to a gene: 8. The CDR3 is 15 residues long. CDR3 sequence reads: CASSRRDRVGQPQHF. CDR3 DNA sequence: TGTGCCAGTAGTCGCCGGGACAGGGTCGGTCAGCCCCAGCATTTT.

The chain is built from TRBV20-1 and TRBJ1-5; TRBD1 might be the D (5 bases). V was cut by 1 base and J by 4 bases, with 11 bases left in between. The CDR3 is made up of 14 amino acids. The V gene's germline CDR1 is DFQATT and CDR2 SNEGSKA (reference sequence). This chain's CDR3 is CSARVGERNQPQHF. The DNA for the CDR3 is TGCAGTGCTAGAGTAGGGGAGCGGAATCAGCCCCAGCATTTT.

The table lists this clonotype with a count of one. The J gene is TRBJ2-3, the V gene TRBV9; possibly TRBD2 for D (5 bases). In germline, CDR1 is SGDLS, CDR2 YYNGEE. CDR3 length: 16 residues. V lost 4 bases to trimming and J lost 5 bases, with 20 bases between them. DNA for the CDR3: TGTGCCAGCAGCTTGAGGGCCCTACGCCGGGGAGATACGCAGTATTTT. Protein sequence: CASSLRALRRGDTQYF.

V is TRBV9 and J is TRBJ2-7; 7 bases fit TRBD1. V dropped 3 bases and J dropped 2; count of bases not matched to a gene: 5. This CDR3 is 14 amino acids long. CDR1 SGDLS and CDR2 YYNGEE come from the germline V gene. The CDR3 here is CASSAGTDAYEQYF. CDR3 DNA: TGTGCCAGCAGCGCCGGGACAGACGCCTACGAGCAGTACTTC.

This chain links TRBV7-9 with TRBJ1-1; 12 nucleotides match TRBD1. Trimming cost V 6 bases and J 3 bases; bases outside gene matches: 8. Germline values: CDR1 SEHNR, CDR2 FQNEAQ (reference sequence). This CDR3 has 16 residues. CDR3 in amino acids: CASRPGQGAPDTEAFF. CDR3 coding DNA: TGTGCCAGCAGACCGGGACAGGGGGCGCCGGACACTGAAGCTTTCTTT. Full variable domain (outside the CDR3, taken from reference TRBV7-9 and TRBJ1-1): DTGVSQNPRHKITKRGQNVTFRCDPISEHNRLYWYRQTLGQGPEFLTYFQNEAQLEKSRLLSDRFSAERPKGSFSTLEIQRTEQGDSAMYLCASRPGQGAPDTEAFFGQGTRLTVV.

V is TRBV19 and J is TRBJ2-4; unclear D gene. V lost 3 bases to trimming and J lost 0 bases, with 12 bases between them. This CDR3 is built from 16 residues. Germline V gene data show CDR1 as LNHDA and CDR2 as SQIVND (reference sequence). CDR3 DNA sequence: TGTGCCAGTAGTATCGGAGTCAGCTTAGCCAAAAACATTCAGTACTTC. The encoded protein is CASSIGVSLAKNIQYF.

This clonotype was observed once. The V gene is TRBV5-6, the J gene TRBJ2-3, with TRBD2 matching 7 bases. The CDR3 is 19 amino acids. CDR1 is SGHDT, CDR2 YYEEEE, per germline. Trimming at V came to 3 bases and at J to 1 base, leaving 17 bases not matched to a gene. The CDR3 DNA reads TGTGCCAGCAGCTGGGAGACCGGAGGACGGGGGAGGGGCACAGATACGCAGTATTTT. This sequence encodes CASSWETGGRGRGTDTQYF.